The next 11 T cell receptor beta chains were all read from a single sample in a study of vaccination effects on CD4 cells after COVID-19. Generated by immunoSEQ multiplex PCR, the TCRdb table keeps only in-frame clones and is missing some. The table records around 46,000 clones, approximately 70% of them present only once. These TCRs are of unknown antigen specificity. Isolating CD4+ T cells followed about 11 days of culture. Sequencing was performed on CD4+ T cells from PBMCs cultured without peptide, taken before COVID-19 vaccination. The receptors were sampled from a human donor who received a COVID-19 vaccine.

A few counts support this clone. J is TRBJ2-5 and V is TRBV6-5, with D maybe TRBD1 (7 bases). This CDR3 contains 15 residues. The V end lost 0 bases, the J end lost 5 bases, and 13 bases lay between the germline ends. Germline V gene sequence: CDR1 MNHEY, CDR2 SVGAGI. This chain's CDR3 is CASSYSSTGRETQYF. In nucleotides, the CDR3 is TGTGCCAGCAGTTACTCGTCGACAGGGAGGGAGACCCAGTACTTC.

The CDR3 DNA sequence: TGTGCCAGCAGACTCGGACTAGCGGAAACAGATACGCAGTATTTT. Translation: CASRLGLAETDTQYF. This chain connects TRBV6-5 to TRBJ2-3, with TRBD2 identical over 10 bases. Trimming removed 6 bases from V and 3 bases from J; junction bases left unmatched: 6. Looked up from germline, CDR1 is MNHEY and CDR2 is SVGAGI. CDR3 length: 15 residues.

This rearrangement joins TRBV2 to TRBJ2-1, with D perhaps matching TRBD2 (6 bases). This CDR3 spans 15 amino acids. Germline V lookup: CDR1 SNHLY, CDR2 FYNNEI. V was pared by 4 bases and J by 0 bases, with 10 bases between. The CDR3 region has the DNA TGTGCCAGCAGTGTAGAGCGGGCCTCCTACAATGAGCAGTTCTTC. This sequence encodes CASSVERASYNEQFF.

The rearrangement joins TRBV3-1 (or the pseudogene TRBV3-2) to TRBJ1-1, with D possibly TRBD1 on 5 matching bases. The CDR3 is 14 amino acids. Trimming took 3 bases from V and 1 from J, leaving 9 bases between them. CDR1 is LGHDT and CDR2 is YNNKEL in the germline V gene (reference sequence). CDR3 in DNA: TGTGCCAGCAGCCAGCCCGGGGGGAACACTGAAGCTTTCTTT. Residues: CASSQPGGNTEAFF.

V gene TRBV5-1 combines with J gene TRBJ2-3; D ambiguous. This CDR3 region has 15 residues. Germline V lookup: CDR1 SGHRS, CDR2 YFSETQ. V was pared by 0 bases and J by 2 bases, with 10 bases between. The CDR3 bases are TGCGCCAGCAGCTTGGTAGACGGATACACAGATACGCAGTATTTT. It encodes CASSLVDGYTDTQYF.

In its sample, this clone was seen a few times. The chain couples TRBV10-3 to TRBJ1-2; a possible D gene is TRBD1 (6 bases). CDR1 is ENHRY and CDR2 is SYGVKD in the germline V gene. The CDR3 spans 13 residues. Trimming left V 10 bases short and J 8 bases short, with 20 bases between. CDR3: CATDAAGDGGYTF. CDR3 DNA sequence: TGTGCCACCGACGCTGCAGGGGACGGGGGCTACACCTTC.

The V and J genes are TRBV30 and TRBJ1-4; TRBD1 aligns across 7 bases. This CDR3 has 14 amino acids. The germline V gene encodes CDR1 GTSNPN and CDR2 SVGIG (reference sequence). The V gene end was trimmed by 1 base and the J gene end by 3 bases; junction bases not matched to a gene: 2. The CDR3 nucleotides are TGTGCCTGGAGTGGGGACAGATCTAATGAAAAACTGTTTTTT. It codes for CAWSGDRSNEKLFF.

The chain employs TRBV29-1 and TRBJ2-7, with D uncertain. CDR1 is SQVTM and CDR2 is ANQGSEA in the germline V gene. Trimming removed 7 bases from V and 2 bases from J, with 15 bases in between. There are 13 residues in the CDR3. The CDR3 sequence is CSAAETGPYEQYF. CDR3 DNA sequence: TGCAGCGCCGCGGAGACTGGACCCTACGAGCAGTACTTC.

CDR3 protein: CASRSDSGTVNYGYTF. The CDR3 nucleotides are TGTGCCAGCAGAAGCGATTCCGGGACCGTCAACTATGGCTACACCTTC. The chain joins TRBV2 to TRBJ1-2, with D possibly TRBD1 on 5 matching bases. The CDR3 has 16 amino acids. Trimming shortened V by 6 bases and J by 2 bases, and 19 bases separated the two germline ends. Per the germline V gene, CDR1 is SNHLY and CDR2 is FYNNEI.

The V gene is TRBV27, the J gene TRBJ1-5; D gene uncertain. This CDR3 contains 14 residues. With 4 bases removed from V and 0 bases from J, the gap between germline ends came to 7 bases. Germline lookup yields CDR1 MNHEY and CDR2 SMNVEV (reference sequence). This CDR3 is CASSSQNSNQPQHF. CDR3 nucleotide sequence: TGTGCCAGCAGTTCACAAAATAGCAATCAGCCCCAGCATTTT.

This clone was seen more than once but under ten times. The V and J genes are TRBV4-3 and TRBJ1-4; TRBD1 agrees at 9 bases. Germline CDR1 and CDR2: LGHNA and YSLEER. With V trimmed by 1 base and J by 8 bases, 5 bases remained unmatched. The CDR3 is 15 residues long. The CDR3 bases are TGCGCCAGCAGCCAAGGGGACAGGGCCGAGGAAAAACTGTTTTTT. Its translation: CASSQGDRAEEKLFF.